This TCR beta chain stems from a study of blood T cell repertoires in COVID-19. Study-wide context: Samples came from the United States, Italy and Spain, spanning acute and convalescent COVID-19.

Generated by immunoSEQ multiplex PCR, the TCRdb table keeps only in-frame clones and is missing some. The table lists about 480,000 clones, roughly 90% of them singletons, with 1.8% in the top ten. Everyone who took part was roughly 18 to 89 years old, and they came from roughly 25 US areas. Participants' reported clinical history set cohort assignment. J lost 2 bases, V lost 5 bases, and 3 bases had no gene match. CDR1 is PRHDT and CDR2 is FYEKMQ in the germline V gene (reference sequence). The CDR3 has 13 residues. The V gene is TRBV13, the J gene TRBJ2-7; 7 bases line up with TRBD1. What was sequenced was PBMCs or T cells enriched from blood (not recorded which). The source of this sequence is a middle-aged woman who had recovered from COVID-19. The CDR3, as DNA: TGTGCCAGCAGCGCCGGACAGGCCTACGAGCAGTACTTC. As protein: CASSAGQAYEQYF.